This T cell receptor (beta chain) comes out of a study of preoperative IRX-2 immunotherapy in early breast cancer. This clone occurred once. Profiled with immunoSEQ multiplex PCR; TCRdb holds only in-frame clones, not every one. The repertoire holds around 35,000 clones, with roughly 96% as singletons. Germline lookup yields CDR1 SEHNR and CDR2 FQNEAQ (reference sequence). The CDR3 spans 16 residues. V lost 5 bases to trimming and J lost 0 bases; unmatched junction nucleotides: 8. This sample's treatment: preoperative locoregional IRX-2 cytokine immunotherapy. Samples came from a phase Ib trial of preoperative locoregional IRX-2 cytokine immunotherapy.

The receptor was isolated from a human donor with breast cancer. This specimen was collected from a patient treated with IRX-2 immunotherapy. The chain carries TRBV7-9 and TRBJ2-7, with 9 positions matching TRBD2. CDR3 sequence: CASSGGGGTASYEQYF. The CDR3 bases are TGTGCCAGCAGCGGCGGGGGGGGGACAGCCTCCTACGAGCAGTACTTC.